The rows below give T cell receptor beta chains drawn from one sample of a study of blood T cell repertoires in COVID-19. The assay was immunoSEQ multiplex PCR, and TCRdb's table has in-frame clones only and misses some. The sample holds around 100,000 clones, 80% seen once. Sequenced: peripheral blood. All receptors derive from a woman aged 70-85 years with acute or convalescent COVID-19. CDR3s include the opening cysteine and the closing phenylalanine or tryptophan. The D gene is left open where the match is weak. Expanded clones are given a class, and other clones once, few, many or no size at all.

V gene	D gene	clone size	J gene	CDR3 DNA	CDR3 protein
TRBV19	-	once	TRBJ1-1	TGTGCCAGTAGCCACAGGGAAATGAACACTGAAGCTTTCTTT	CASSHREMNTEAFF
TRBV18	TRBD2	-	TRBJ2-4	TGTGCCAGCTCGCCCGGACTAGCGGGGGCGGAGGCCAAAAACATTCAGTACTTC	CASSPGLAGAEAKNIQYF
TRBV9	TRBD1	-	TRBJ2-7	TGTGCCAGCAGCAAGACACGCACAGGGGCCTACGAGCAGTACTTC	CASSKTRTGAYEQYF
TRBV18	-	-	TRBJ1-4	TGTGCCAGCTCACCACAGGGGAGGGGTGAAAAACTGTTTTTT	CASSPQGRGEKLFF
TRBV30	TRBD1	-	TRBJ1-2	TGTGCCTTCTCCGGGACAGGGTATTCGGGCTACACCTTC	CAFSGTGYSGYTF
TRBV6-6	TRBD1	once	TRBJ1-1	TGTGCCAGCAGTGGATCGACAGGGGTCCTGCCCCACACTGAAGCTTTCTTT	CASSGSTGVLPHTEAFF
TRBV28	TRBD2	-	TRBJ2-5	TGTGCCAGCCGATTTAGCGGGGGGGCACGAGAGACCCAGTACTTC	CASRFSGGARETQYF
TRBV5-1	-	-	TRBJ1-1	TGCGCCAGCAGCCCTAGAGGCACTGAAGCTTTCTTT	CASSPRGTEAFF
TRBV7-2	TRBD1	-	TRBJ2-5	TGTGCCAGCAGCTTAGCTTTACAGGGGGTGATGGAGACCCAGTACTTC	CASSLALQGVMETQYF
TRBV9	TRBD1	-	TRBJ1-2	TGTGCCAGCAGCCTCAGGACAGGGGGCCGTGGCTACACCTTC	CASSLRTGGRGYTF
TRBV4-1	TRBD2	-	TRBJ2-3	TGCGCCAGCAGCCAAGTATCGACGGGGGGGCGATCAGATACGCAGTATTTT	CASSQVSTGGRSDTQYF
TRBV24-1	TRBD1	-	TRBJ1-5	TGTGCCACCAGTGAGGGACAGGGAGGGAATCAGCCCCAGCATTTT	CATSEGQGGNQPQHF
TRBV19	TRBD1	once	TRBJ1-1	TGTGCCAGTAGTTCGACAGGGGACTGGGGGGCTTTCTTT	CASSSTGDWGAFF
TRBV5-1	-	-	TRBJ2-3	TGCGCCAGCAGCTTGGCCACTAGAACAGATACGCAGTATTTT	CASSLATRTDTQYF
TRBV5-1	TRBD1	-	TRBJ2-3	TGCGCCAGCAGCACTGGACAGGGGGCGGGCACAGATACGCAGTATTTT	CASSTGQGAGTDTQYF
TRBV5-1	TRBD1	-	TRBJ1-5	TGCGCCAGCAGCCTAAGGACAGGGAGCGATCAGCCCCAGCATTTT	CASSLRTGSDQPQHF
TRBV9	-	-	TRBJ2-5	TGTGCCAGCAGCTCCCCCTTAGGGGGACAAGAGACCCAGTACTTC	CASSSPLGGQETQYF
TRBV6-1	TRBD2	-	TRBJ2-1	TGTGCCAGCAGTGAAGTAAGGGGACTAGCGGGGGTTGGGAATGAGCAGTTCTTC	CASSEVRGLAGVGNEQFF
TRBV6-2/TRBV6-3	-	-	TRBJ2-1	TGTGCCAGCAGTTACCCCTCCGGGTCGGTGGAGCAGTTCTTC	CASSYPSGSVEQFF
TRBV7-3	TRBD2	-	TRBJ2-3	TGTGCCAGCAGCTCGGGACTAGCGGGTCGCACAGATACGCAGTATTTT	CASSSGLAGRTDTQYF
TRBV6-5	-	-	TRBJ2-5	TGTGCCATACGACTTCCCAACCCATACCAAGAGACCCAGTACTTC	CAIRLPNPYQETQYF
TRBV2	-	-	TRBJ1-2	TGTGCCAGCAAGCAACCCAACACCGAGGAGTATGGCTACACCTTC	CASKQPNTEEYGYTF
TRBV28	TRBD1	-	TRBJ1-5	TGTGCCAGCAGTTTACTCCGACAGGGAAGCAATCAGCCCCAGCATTTT	CASSLLRQGSNQPQHF
TRBV6-4	-	-	TRBJ1-5	TGTGCCAGCAGTGCAGAGGAGAATCAGCCCCAGCATTTT	CASSAEENQPQHF
TRBV9	-	-	TRBJ1-1	TGTGCCAGCAGCACATCCTCTCACACCGGGAGGAACACTGAAGCTTTCTTT	CASSTSSHTGRNTEAFF
TRBV20-1	TRBD1	-	TRBJ1-4	TGCAGTGCTAGGACAGGGGAAAAACTGTTTTTT	CSARTGEKLFF
TRBV28	-	-	TRBJ1-2	TGTGCCAGCAGTTTAACCTTCGGGGGGAGTCCTCATGGCTACACCTTC	CASSLTFGGSPHGYTF
TRBV11-2	-	-	TRBJ1-2	TGTGCCAGCAGCCAATCAGTCTCCAACTATGGCTACACCTTC	CASSQSVSNYGYTF
TRBV10-2	-	-	TRBJ1-5	TGCGCCAGCACCTCGACAGTCAATCAGCCCCAGCATTTT	CASTSTVNQPQHF
TRBV5-4	-	-	TRBJ2-2	TGTGCCAGCAGCCCCTCAAGGTCGGGGGGCGAAACCGGGGAGCTGTTTTTT	CASSPSRSGGETGELFF
TRBV29-1	-	-	TRBJ1-1	TGCAGCGGAACAGGGTTTAGAACTGAAGCTTTCTTT	CSGTGFRTEAFF
TRBV6-6	TRBD1	-	TRBJ1-1	TGTGCCAGTCGCCGGGGACAGGGGGCTGAAGCTTTCTTT	CASRRGQGAEAFF
TRBV9	TRBD2	few	TRBJ2-3	TGTGCCAGCAGCGTAACTAGCGGACACACAGATACGCAGTATTTT	CASSVTSGHTDTQYF
TRBV3-1/TRBV3-2	TRBD2	-	TRBJ2-3	TGTGCCAGCAGCATTAGCGGGGGCCTCACAGATACGCAGTATTTT	CASSISGGLTDTQYF
TRBV11-1	TRBD1	-	TRBJ1-6	TGTGCCAGCAGCGCACAAGGGGGACAGGATTCACCCCTCCACTTT	CASSAQGGQDSPLHF
TRBV5-1	-	-	TRBJ1-2	TGCGCCAGCAGCTTGATTTCTGGTCAGGATGGCTACACCTTC	CASSLISGQDGYTF
TRBV18	TRBD1	-	TRBJ2-7	TGTGCCAGCTCACCGGGGGACAGACCCTACGAGCAGTACTTC	CASSPGDRPYEQYF
TRBV12-3/TRBV12-4	-	few	TRBJ1-2	TGTGCCAGCCGCGGGGCTGGCTATGGCTACACCTTC	CASRGAGYGYTF
TRBV6-2/TRBV6-3	-	-	TRBJ2-2	TGTGCCAGCAGTTACGGGGGAGGTTTTACGAACACCGGGGAGCTGTTTTTT	CASSYGGGFTNTGELFF
TRBV7-2	-	-	TRBJ1-4	TGTGCCAGCAGCCCCCGACAGGAGCCTGAAAAACTGTTTTTT	CASSPRQEPEKLFF
TRBV6-5	-	once	TRBJ2-2	TGTGCCAGCAGTAGCCTGACCGGGGAGCTGTTTTTT	CASSSLTGELFF
TRBV3-1/TRBV3-2	-	-	TRBJ1-3	TGTGCCAGCGCGGGCAACTCTGGAAACACCATATATTTT	CASAGNSGNTIYF
TRBV10-3	TRBD2	-	TRBJ2-2	TGTGCCACGACTAGCGGGGGGTCGGCGAACACCGGGGAGCTGTTTTTT	CATTSGGSANTGELFF
TRBV12-3/TRBV12-4	TRBD1	-	TRBJ1-2	TGTGCCATCCAACAGGGGAACTATGGCTACACCTTC	CAIQQGNYGYTF
TRBV7-8	-	once	TRBJ1-1	TGTGCCAGCAGCCTCCGTCCGGGGGATGCTTTCTTT	CASSLRPGDAFF
TRBV5-6	TRBD2	-	TRBJ2-7	TGTGCCAGCAGCCTGGGACTAGCGGGTTCCTACGAGCAGTACTTC	CASSLGLAGSYEQYF
TRBV3-1/TRBV3-2	TRBD1	-	TRBJ2-7	TGTGCCAGCAGCCAAACAGGGGGGAAGTACTTC	CASSQTGGKYF
TRBV9	-	-	TRBJ1-2	TGTGCCAGCAGCGTAGGGGCGGGGTCGTCTGTCTACACCTTC	CASSVGAGSSVYTF
TRBV7-8	TRBD1	-	TRBJ1-4	TGTGCCAGCAGCTTAGTAACAGGGGGAGCTGAAAAACTGTTTTTT	CASSLVTGGAEKLFF
TRBV10-2	-	-	TRBJ1-2	TGCGCCAGCAACGCGGGACCTCTAAATGGCTACACCTTC	CASNAGPLNGYTF
TRBV2	-	-	TRBJ1-4	TGTGCGGGGAGGAGGGTAGAGGAAAAACTGTTTTTT	CAGRRVEEKLFF
TRBV4-2	TRBD2	once	TRBJ2-3	TGTGCCAGCAGCCAAGATAGGGGACTAGCAGACACAGATACGCAGTATTTT	CASSQDRGLADTDTQYF
TRBV5-1	TRBD1	-	TRBJ2-3	TGCGCCAGCAGCCCCGTGACAGGGGAGAGGGTGGATTTT	CASSPVTGERVDF
TRBV2	-	-	TRBJ1-4	TGTGCGGGAGGGGCCGGAGAGGAAAAACTGTTTTTT	CAGGAGEEKLFF
TRBV5-4	-	-	TRBJ1-1	TGTGCCAGCAGCTTGGACCGGACTGGTGAAGCTTTCTTT	CASSLDRTGEAFF
TRBV4-3	TRBD1	-	TRBJ2-3	TGCGCCAGCAGCCAAGGACAGGGGGCCATAGATACGCAGTATTTT	CASSQGQGAIDTQYF
TRBV27	TRBD1	few	TRBJ1-1	TGTGCCAGCAGCTCCGACAGGGTAAGCTCTGAAGCTTTCTTT	CASSSDRVSSEAFF
TRBV7-6	TRBD1	-	TRBJ1-1	TGTGCCAGCAGCTCGGACAGGGGAACTGAAGCTTTCTTT	CASSSDRGTEAFF
TRBV25-1	-	few	TRBJ1-1	TGTGCCAGCAGTGAATGGCACAACCGGGTAGAGGAAACTTTCTTT	CASSEWHNRVEETFF